Listed here are 17 T cell receptor beta chains from one sample, sequenced in a study of blood T cell repertoires in COVID-19 (dated by TCRdb to about 2020). Libraries were prepared through the immunoSEQ multiplex PCR assay. TCRdb carries this immuneACCESS record with in-frame sequences only. Its versions omit some clonotypes, under half of them owing to an unresolved V gene in the studies checked, with the rest unexplained. This sample is represented by some 45,000 clones; more than 65% of them were singletons. The top ten clones comprise over 11% of the sample. Input material: peripheral blood. Every receptor here comes from a human donor in a cohort sampled during active COVID-19.

This chain links TRBV24-1 with TRBJ1-5; TRBD1 matches 8 bases. The CDR3 runs to 12 residues. The germline V gene encodes CDR1 KGHDR and CDR2 SFDVKD. The ends lost 7 bases at V and 9 bases at J; junction bases unmatched: 4. The DNA of the CDR3 is TGTGCCACCAGACTACAGGGGGGGCCCCAGCATTTT. As protein: CATRLQGGPQHF.

This sequence joins TRBV4-2 and TRBJ2-5, with 7 bases fitting TRBD1. The CDR3 length is 16 residues. CDR1 is LGHNA and CDR2 is YNFKEQ in the germline V gene. V lost 3 bases and J lost 5; bases outside the gene matches: 12. CDR3 nucleotide sequence: TGTGCCAGCAGCCAGGGATGGACAGGTAACGGGGAGACCCAGTACTTC. This gives the protein CASSQGWTGNGETQYF.

The J gene is TRBJ1-4, the V gene TRBV30; 9 bases are a match to TRBD1. J gave up 8 bases and V 3 bases, and 10 bases lay outside the gene matches. Germline V CDR1 and CDR2: GTSNPN, SVGIG (reference sequence). The CDR3 extends over 15 amino acids. DNA for the CDR3: TGTGCCTGGAGAATACAGGGGGCTATAAACGAAAAACTGTTTTTT. This codes for CAWRIQGAINEKLFF.

The chain employs TRBV29-1 and TRBJ1-1; TRBD1 is a possible D gene (6 bases). Trimming cost V 5 bases and J 2 bases, with 9 bases left between them. Germline V lookup: CDR1 SQVTM, CDR2 ANQGSEA. The CDR3 is 12 residues long. The CDR3 nucleotides are TGCAGCGTTCGGGGGGGCAACACTGAAGCTTTCTTT. Encoded protein: CSVRGGNTEAFF.

V and J are TRBV12-3 or TRBV12-4 and TRBJ2-1; no clear D. Trimming cost V 5 bases and J 6 bases, with 5 bases left between them. The CDR3 has 11 residues. The CDR3 is CASSRVNEQFF. The DNA of the CDR3 is TGTGCCAGCAGTCGGGTCAATGAGCAGTTCTTC.

This chain joins TRBV7-2 and TRBJ2-7; TRBD1 agrees at 7 bases. This CDR3 is 13 amino acids long. Germline V gives CDR1 SGHTA, CDR2 FQGNSA. Unmatched junction bases numbered 4, after V lost 5 bases and J lost 3 bases. The CDR3 bases are TGTGCCAGCAGCGCTCGACAGGGCTACGAGCAGTACTTC. This encodes CASSARQGYEQYF.

Only a few counts were recorded for this clone. V and J are TRBV4-3 and TRBJ2-1; 12 nucleotides line up with TRBD2. CDR3 length: 15 residues. Germline CDR1 reads LGHNA; CDR2 reads YSLEER. The trim removed 4 bases at V and 10 bases at J, leaving 8 bases unmatched. CDR3 in DNA: TGCGCCAGCAGCCCTTGGCGACTAGCGGGAGAAGAGCAGTTCTTC. This translates into CASSPWRLAGEEQFF.

The rearrangement joins TRBV7-2 to TRBJ2-7; 7 positions agree with TRBD1. Per the germline V gene, CDR1 is SGHTA and CDR2 is FQGNSA. V trimming: 5 bases; J trimming: 2 bases; junction bases outside the gene matches: 9. This CDR3 region has 15 residues. The CDR3 coding sequence is TGTGCCAGCAGCACCCACAGGGGTGCTACCTACGAGCAGTACTTC. It yields the protein CASSTHRGATYEQYF. Combining the CDR3 with reference TRBV7-2 and TRBJ2-7 gives the whole variable domain GAGVSQSPSNKVTEKGKDVELRCDPISGHTALYWYRQSLGQGLEFLIYFQGNSAPDKSGLPSDRFSAERTGGSVSTLTIQRTQQEDSAVYLCASSTHRGATYEQYFGPGTRLTVT.

This clone occurred once. The rearrangement uses TRBV7-9 and TRBJ2-5, with 8 bases lining up with TRBD2. Germline V gene lookup returns CDR1 SEHNR and CDR2 FQNEAQ (reference sequence). This CDR3 has 15 residues. V lost 1 base, J lost 5 bases, and 6 bases stayed unmatched. The DNA for the CDR3 is TGTGCCAGCAGCTTAGGGAAGCGGGAGTTCGAGACCCAGTACTTC. Amino acid sequence: CASSLGKREFETQYF.

J is TRBJ2-6 and V is TRBV18; 9 bases are a match to TRBD1. With V trimmed by 5 bases and J by 0 bases, 11 bases remained unmatched. This CDR3 region has 19 residues. The germline gives CDR1 KGHSH, CDR2 LQKENI. CDR3 sequence (DNA): TGTGCCAGCTCAGAAAGGACAGGGGCCTTCAACTCTGGGGCCAACGTCCTGACTTTC. Amino acid sequence: CASSERTGAFNSGANVLTF.

This clone came up a few times. The chain is built from TRBV14 and TRBJ2-5; D perhaps matches TRBD1 (5 bases). The CDR3 runs 15 residues. From germline, CDR1 is SGHDN and CDR2 FVKESK. The V gene lost 3 bases and the J gene lost 5 bases, with 16 bases spanning the gap. The DNA of the CDR3 is TGTGCCAGCAGCCAGATAGCAGGGCCCGGGGAGACCCAGTACTTC. Its translation: CASSQIAGPGETQYF.

V gene TRBV13 combines with J gene TRBJ2-7; D is perhaps TRBD2 (5 bases). The ends were cut back, 1 base at V and 1 base at J, with 17 bases in the middle. The length of the CDR3 is 17 residues. Germline CDR1 is PRHDT and CDR2 is FYEKMQ (reference sequence). The CDR3 DNA follows: TGTGCCAGCAGCTTAGCGGGGATAGAGAGCCAATCCTACGAGCAGTACTTC. Translating it yields CASSLAGIESQSYEQYF.

This chain joins TRBV5-1 and TRBJ2-6; TRBD1 is a possible D gene (6 bases). Trimming removed 5 bases from V and 0 bases from J, with 9 bases in between. Germline CDR1 is SGHRS and CDR2 is YFSETQ. CDR3 length: 15 amino acids. CDR3 loop: CASSPGVSGANVLTF. Here the CDR3 DNA reads TGCGCCAGCAGTCCAGGGGTCTCTGGGGCCAACGTCCTGACTTTC.

The chain links TRBV7-8 to TRBJ2-7; 7 bases are shared with TRBD2. The CDR3 length is 16 residues. With V trimmed by 0 bases and J by 8 bases, 13 bases remained unmatched. Germline CDR1 SGHVS, CDR2 FQNEAQ. CDR3 nucleotide sequence: TGTGCCAGCAGCTTAGCGGTGGGGACTAAGCTACGGAAGCAGTACTTC. Residues: CASSLAVGTKLRKQYF.

The V gene is TRBV4-3, the J gene TRBJ2-7; TRBD2 agrees at 13 bases. With 4 bases clipped from V and 2 bases from J, the junction kept 5 bases outside the gene matches. This CDR3 is built from 16 residues. The V gene's germline CDR1 is LGHNA and CDR2 YSLEER. CDR3 sequence reads: CASSPLLAGGPYEQYF. CDR3 in DNA: TGCGCCAGCAGCCCCCTACTAGCGGGAGGGCCCTACGAGCAGTACTTC.

J is TRBJ2-7 and V is TRBV7-2; the D is unclear. Trimming removed 1 base from V and 1 base from J, with 5 bases in between. This CDR3 contains 13 residues. Germline V gene sequence: CDR1 SGHTA, CDR2 FQGNSA. The DNA for the CDR3 is TGTGCCAGCAGCTTAGTACGGTCCTACGAGCAGTACTTC. Translated, it gives CASSLVRSYEQYF.

The chain couples TRBV18 to TRBJ2-2; a weak D match, TRBD2 (6 bases). The CDR3 contains 13 residues. V lost 9 bases to trimming and J lost 2 bases, with 10 bases between them. The V gene's germline CDR1 is KGHSH and CDR2 LQKENI. CDR3 in amino acids: CASRGGNTGELFF. The DNA for the CDR3 is TGTGCCAGTAGGGGAGGAAACACCGGGGAGCTGTTTTTT.